This note documents a single TCR beta chain sequence. The data stem from a study of regulatory T cells in long-lasting Graves disease. Between the trimmed V and J ends, which lost 5 bases and 0 bases, there was a span of 11 bases. The CDR3 totals 15 residues. Per germline, CDR1 SGHAT and CDR2 FQNNGV. Time point noted: newly diagnosed GD, antithyroid drugs for less than 3 months. The TCR library was prepared using RNA isolated from PBMCs. Building the TCR beta libraries relied on iRepertoire HTBI primers, and CDR3 regions underwent Arm-PCR. Under the authors' procedure: Identification of gene segments yielded more than 55 TRBV and 13 to 15 TRBJ across samples. TCRdb fed the multiplex PCR reads into MiXCR, producing one record per CDR3 protein. The V and J calls reflect TCRdb's pipeline rather than the authors' work. Of about 420,000 distinct CDR3 sequences listed, 16% are singletons. These data were also reused for a study on T cells in Graves' hyperthyroidism and ophthalmopathy. That source notes: An initial round of RT-PCR targeting the TCR CDR3 relied on the HTBI primer set.

This receptor was identified in a woman younger than 35 with Graves disease. This chain links TRBV11-2 with TRBJ2-1, with D possibly being TRBD2 (5 bases). Sample: peripheral blood mononuclear cells (PBMCs), taken at new diagnosis, from a patient treated with antithyroid drugs. In DNA form, the CDR3 reads TGTGCCAGCAGCCCCCTTACTAGCTCCTACAATGAGCAGTTCTTC. Amino acids: CASSPLTSSYNEQFF.